This TCR beta chain was sequenced in a study of blood T cell repertoires in COVID-19. At the level of the study: Spain, Italy and the United States supplied samples that represented acute and convalescent COVID-19. The analysed material was cDNA or gDNA that came from T cells, B-cell-depleted T cells, or PBMCs.

Original handling: The assay estimated nucleated cells by amplifying reference gene primers. Generated by immunoSEQ multiplex PCR, the TCRdb table keeps only in-frame clones and is missing some. V, J and clone size are taken as reported in that table, and D and trimming were inferred from the DNA itself. The data contain 140,000 to 150,000 clones, about 90% of them singletons. Sequencing was carried out using peripheral blood. The sequence was obtained from a human donor in a cohort sampled during active COVID-19.

The CDR3 DNA reads as TGTGCCAGCAGCAGGGACAGGGGAATTAGTGGCTACACCTTC. This encodes CASSRDRGISGYTF. V and J are TRBV5-6 and TRBJ1-2; 10 nucleotides line up with TRBD1. The germline V gene encodes CDR1 SGHDT and CDR2 YYEEEE. After removal of 4 bases from V and 7 bases from J, the junction contained 7 bases not matched to a gene. The CDR3 has 14 amino acids.